A single sample gave rise to the 15 T cell receptor beta chains below, sequenced in a study of cytomegalovirus exposure and HLA in healthy donors. 13 Jbeta primers and 60 Vbeta primers were used for the PCR. Clones were read by immunoSEQ multiplex PCR, and TCRdb kept only the in-frame ones, dropping some. The table records around 180,000 clones, around 82% of them present only once. Sequenced material: PBMCs. These receptor sequences come from a woman aged 50 to 60 in good health and CMV-seropositive.

The rearrangement links TRBV6-1 to TRBJ2-7; D perhaps matches TRBD2 (5 bases). The CDR3 is made up of 14 amino acids. Deletions cut 2 bases from V and 5 bases from J, with 13 bases between. CDR1 is MNHNS, CDR2 SASEGT, per germline. The CDR3 DNA follows: TGTGCCAGCAGTGAATCGGGGATGAGGGACGAGCAGTACTTC. It codes for CASSESGMRDEQYF.

This clone was counted a few times. CDR3 loop: CASSFIDRGGYTF. For the CDR3, the DNA is TGTGCCAGCAGCTTTATTGACAGGGGCGGCTACACCTTC. This sequence joins TRBV27 and TRBJ1-2; 8 positions match TRBD1. Trimming took 6 bases from V and 8 from J; bases not matched to a gene: 8. The CDR3 contains 13 residues. Germline V gene lookup returns CDR1 MNHEY and CDR2 SMNVEV (reference sequence).

This clone showed up just a few times. The chain links TRBV27 to TRBJ1-6; D not certain. CDR3 length: 15 amino acids. The V end lost 7 bases, the J end lost 2 bases, and 12 bases lay between the germline ends. Per germline, CDR1 MNHEY and CDR2 SMNVEV (reference sequence). CDR3 sequence reads: CASTGRGAYNSPLHF. The CDR3 DNA reads as TGTGCCAGCACCGGTCGGGGTGCCTATAATTCACCCCTCCACTTT.

The J gene is TRBJ2-1, the V gene TRBV7-3; TRBD1 agrees at 8 bases. There are 13 residues in the CDR3. Unmatched junction bases numbered 11, after V lost 5 bases and J lost 14 bases. From germline, CDR1 is SGHTA and CDR2 FQGTGA. For the CDR3, the DNA is TGTGCCAGCAGCCCCCAGGGGGCCACCAAAAAGTTCTTC. Its protein product is CASSPQGATKKFF.

This clone was counted a few times. The chain uses TRBV5-1 and TRBJ1-2; 11 bases match TRBD1. The germline V gene encodes CDR1 SGHRS and CDR2 YFSETQ. V gave up 4 bases and J gave up 4 bases; unmatched junction bases: 3. CDR3 length: 14 residues. Here the CDR3 reads CASSTGQGAYGYTF. CDR3 DNA: TGCGCCAGCAGCACCGGACAGGGGGCCTATGGCTACACCTTC.

The V and J genes are TRBV7-3 and TRBJ2-7; 9 bases map to TRBD1. The ends lost 2 bases at V and 5 bases at J; junction bases unmatched: 7. This CDR3 region has 15 residues. Germline V gene sequence: CDR1 SGHTA, CDR2 FQGTGA. DNA of the CDR3: TGTGCCAGCAGCTTAGGGGGACAGGGTATTCACGAGCAGTACTTC. Protein: CASSLGGQGIHEQYF.

The CDR3 sequence is CASSQDRLASTQYF. Written as DNA, the CDR3 is TGTGCCAGCAGCCAAGATCGACTAGCGAGTACGCAGTATTTT. This sequence joins TRBV4-2 and TRBJ2-3; 8 nucleotides match TRBD2. The CDR3 has 14 residues. J lost 8 bases, V lost 0 bases, and 4 bases had no gene match. CDR1 and CDR2 (germline): LGHNA, YNFKEQ.

This clone was observed a handful of times. The genes are TRBV7-9 and TRBJ2-5; no firm D call. The CDR3 loop spans 14 amino acids. Germline lookup yields CDR1 SEHNR and CDR2 FQNEAQ (reference sequence). Trimming removed 2 bases at V and 0 bases at J, with 7 bases between. The CDR3 DNA reads as TGTGCCAGCAGCTTATTCCGGGACCAAGAGACCCAGTACTTC. This encodes CASSLFRDQETQYF.

V gene TRBV5-1 combines with J gene TRBJ2-2, with D possibly matching TRBD1 (6 bases). V shed 3 bases and J shed 1 base, with 7 bases lying between them. The CDR3 extends over 14 amino acids. Germline-derived CDR1 and CDR2 are SGHRS and YFSETQ. This chain's CDR3 is CASSSTGNTGELFF. CDR3 DNA sequence: TGCGCCAGCAGCTCGACAGGGAACACCGGGGAGCTGTTTTTT.

This clone showed up just a few times. The chain joins TRBV30 to TRBJ2-5; maybe TRBD2 (7 bases). Trimming stripped 5 bases from V and 5 bases from J, with 15 bases between. CDR1 and CDR2 from the germline V gene are GTSNPN and SVGIG (reference sequence). The CDR3 contains 13 residues. The CDR3 reads CAWGRGGPETQYF. The CDR3 DNA reads TGTGCCTGGGGGAGGGGGGGCCCCGAGACCCAGTACTTC.

This chain links TRBV7-9 with TRBJ2-5; 9 positions agree with TRBD2. CDR1 is SEHNR, CDR2 FQNEAQ, per germline (reference sequence). This CDR3 spans 15 amino acids. With V trimmed by 1 base and J by 5 bases, 5 bases remained unmatched. The CDR3 loop is CASSLVAGGRETQYF. The CDR3 DNA is TGTGCCAGCAGCTTAGTCGCGGGGGGGCGGGAGACCCAGTACTTC. The whole variable domain, remainder taken from reference TRBV7-9 and TRBJ2-5, is DTGVSQNPRHKITKRGQNVTFRCDPISEHNRLYWYRQTLGQGPEFLTYFQNEAQLEKSRLLSDRFSAERPKGSFSTLEIQRTEQGDSAMYLCASSLVAGGRETQYFGPGTRLLVL.

The chain carries TRBV9 and TRBJ1-2; TRBD1 agrees at 11 bases. In germline, CDR1 is SGDLS, CDR2 YYNGEE. J gave up 3 bases and V 3 bases, and 1 base lay outside the gene matches. The CDR3 is 14 amino acids. Here the CDR3 reads CASSAGQGDYGYTF. CDR3 DNA: TGTGCCAGCAGCGCGGGACAGGGGGACTATGGCTACACCTTC.

The CDR3 nucleotides read TGTGCCAGCAGCCCCCTCAGAACCACCGGGGAGCTGTTTTTT. Its protein product is CASSPLRTTGELFF. The rearrangement uses TRBV7-6 and TRBJ2-2, with D unresolved. This CDR3 comprises 14 residues. V was pared by 5 bases and J by 4 bases, with 11 bases between. The germline V gene encodes CDR1 SGHVS and CDR2 FNYEAQ.

With regard to this clone: Other DNA sequences in this specimen translate into the identical CDR3. The chain uses TRBV9 and TRBJ1-5, with a weak D call TRBD1 (5 bases). CDR3 length: 15 residues. Germline CDR1 and CDR2: SGDLS and YYNGEE. The V and J ends lost 0 bases and 1 base respectively, with 8 bases between them. The CDR3 reads CASSVEGASNQPQHF. The CDR3 DNA is TGTGCCAGCAGCGTAGAAGGGGCGAGCAATCAGCCCCAGCATTTT.

This chain connects TRBV27 to TRBJ2-1, with 8 bases that match TRBD2. The germline V gene encodes CDR1 MNHEY and CDR2 SMNVEV (reference sequence). The junction had 13 bases not matched to a gene; V was cut back by 6 bases and J by 3 bases. There are 17 residues in the CDR3. The CDR3 DNA follows: TGTGCCAGCAGGGATGGGTGGGCGGGGGGATTCTACAATGAGCAGTTCTTC. Translating it yields CASRDGWAGGFYNEQFF.